The rows below give T cell receptor beta chains drawn from one sample of a study of PD-L1 blockade in urothelial cancer. The method was immunoSEQ multiplex PCR; TCRdb's version includes in-frame clones alone and lacks a portion of them. The profile shows some 28,000 clones, over 75% of them singletons. The sample was PBMCs, taken around atezolizumab (anti-PD-L1) treatment. The receptors here all came from a man over 45 with urothelial cancer. Both conserved end residues are part of each CDR3. A D gene is named only where the DNA matches it firmly. Clone size, where shown, is once, few, many, or a class for clones that have expanded.

d_call j_call v_call clone_size cdr3_nt cdr3_aa
TRBD1 TRBJ1-2 TRBV13 NA TGTGCCAGCACCCTCCGGGACAGGGGGCGCCGAGGCTATGGCTACACCTTC CASTLRDRGRRGYGYTF
NA TRBJ1-4 TRBV9 NA TGTGCCAGCAGCGTATCTGCAGTTAATGAAAAACTGTTTTTT CASSVSAVNEKLFF
NA TRBJ2-2 TRBV15 NA TGTGCCACCGAGAGCCAGGCGAACACCGGGGAGCTGTTTTTT CATESQANTGELFF
NA TRBJ2-1 TRBV6-5 NA TGTGCCAGCACCGGGGAGCGGAACTATCACAATGAGCAGTTCTTC CASTGERNYHNEQFF
NA TRBJ1-1 TRBV28 NA TGTGCCAGCAGTTTGGTTCCGGGGATGAACACTGAAGCTTTCTTT CASSLVPGMNTEAFF
TRBD2 TRBJ2-3 TRBV7-8 NA TGTGCCAGCAGCTCAGTAGCGGGGGGGAGCACAGATACGCAGTATTTT CASSSVAGGSTDTQYF
TRBD2 TRBJ2-3 TRBV5-1 few TGCGCCAGCAGCTTGGATTTAGCGGGGAGCACAGATACGCAGTATTTT CASSLDLAGSTDTQYF
TRBD2 TRBJ2-1 TRBV28 NA TGTGCCAGCAGTTTAGCGGGGGGGCCTTACAATGAGCAGTTCTTC CASSLAGGPYNEQFF
NA TRBJ2-5 TRBV10-3 NA TGTGCCACCTCCGTAGTCGAGACCCAGTACTTC CATSVVETQYF
NA TRBJ2-1 TRBV19 once TGTGCCAGTAGAGTCGGCAGCGGAGAGCAGTTCTTC CASRVGSGEQFF
NA TRBJ2-5 TRBV10-3 NA TGTGCCATCAGTGAGTCTGAGGAGTCAGAGACCCAGTACTTC CAISESEESETQYF
TRBD1 TRBJ2-1 TRBV6-1 NA TGTGCCAGCCGACAGGGGACTGAGCAGTTCTTC CASRQGTEQFF
NA TRBJ1-5 TRBV6-5 NA TGTGCCAGCAGTTACTCAACGCCGACAGGAACTCAGCCCCAGCATTTT CASSYSTPTGTQPQHF
NA TRBJ2-1 TRBV11-2 NA TGTGCCAGCAGCTTAGTGGTGCGGGCGGGCGTTGAGCAGTTCTTC CASSLVVRAGVEQFF
NA TRBJ2-6 TRBV5-6 once TGTGCCAGCAGCTTGGCCTCCCTCAACGTCCTGACTTTC CASSLASLNVLTF
TRBD2 TRBJ2-5 TRBV10-2 once TGCGCCAGCAGTGATCCTAGCGGGGGAAAAGAGACCCAGTACTTC CASSDPSGGKETQYF